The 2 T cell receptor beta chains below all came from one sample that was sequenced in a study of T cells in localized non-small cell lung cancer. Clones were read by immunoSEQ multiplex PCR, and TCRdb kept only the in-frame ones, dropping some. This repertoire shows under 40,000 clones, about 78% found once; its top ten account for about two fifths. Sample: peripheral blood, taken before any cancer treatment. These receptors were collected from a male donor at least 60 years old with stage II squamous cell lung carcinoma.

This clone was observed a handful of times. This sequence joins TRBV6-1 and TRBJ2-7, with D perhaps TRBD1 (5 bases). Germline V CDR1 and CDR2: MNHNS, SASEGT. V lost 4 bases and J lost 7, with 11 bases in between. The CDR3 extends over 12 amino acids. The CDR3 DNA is TGTGCCAGCAGTGCGACAGACGAAGAGCAGTACTTC. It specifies CASSATDEEQYF.

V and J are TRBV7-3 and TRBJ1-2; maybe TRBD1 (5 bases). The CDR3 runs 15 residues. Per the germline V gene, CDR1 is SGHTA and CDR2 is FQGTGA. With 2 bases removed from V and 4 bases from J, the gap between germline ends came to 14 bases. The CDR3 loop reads CASSLGVRVGYGYTF. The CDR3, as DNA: TGTGCCAGCAGCTTAGGAGTCAGGGTCGGCTATGGCTACACCTTC.